This T cell receptor (beta chain) was recorded in a study of cytomegalovirus exposure and HLA in healthy donors. Study at large: From donors who were HLA-typed, an early data release held approximately 91 million unique TCRs.

Looked up from germline, CDR1 is SGHTA and CDR2 is FQGNSA. This CDR3 contains 16 residues. V dropped 5 bases and J dropped 2 bases, with 16 bases sitting between them. Of note for this clone: Its antigen is as yet unknown.

The PCR used 60 Vbeta and 13 Jbeta primers. Generated by immunoSEQ multiplex PCR, the TCRdb table keeps only in-frame clones and is missing some. The table shows approximately 170,000 clones, with 80% to 90% occurring only once. Study-wide findings and caveats: TCR beta chains associated with HLA were, in a later analysis, more clonally expanded than equally common others. In a later analysis, DRB1 alleles had the most associated TCRs; HLA-C alleles the fewest. A previous analysis found most TCR beta V segments productive roughly 87% or roughly 30% of the time.

The sequenced material came from PBMCs. This chain uses TRBV7-2 with TRBJ2-4, with TRBD2 as a possible D gene (6 bases). The sequence derives from a woman aged 18-29 years in good health and CMV-seronegative. DNA of the CDR3: TGTGCCAGCAGCAAAGGGACTTCTTCTTCCAAAAACATTCAGTACTTC. This sequence encodes CASSKGTSSSKNIQYF.